The present entry profiles one T cell receptor beta chain with its context. What it binds is unknown. Germline V lookup: CDR1 SEHNR, CDR2 FQNEAQ (reference sequence). V shed 3 bases, J shed 5 bases, and the junction held 5 bases outside the gene matches. This CDR3 has 14 residues. Method: immunoSEQ multiplex PCR; TCRdb's copy keeps in-frame clones and lacks some. The data show 95,000 to 100,000 clones, about 90% seen once. These data come from a study of T cell responses to AZD1222 COVID-19 vaccine. General study results and limits: Donors were mostly white British, more females; clonal diversity possibly underestimated. Just six AZD1222 recipients were seropositive at baseline. A rise in Spike-specific TCR breadth and depth followed two AZD1222 doses.

This sample comprised peripheral blood, obtained on day 0 of AZD1222 vaccination. The genes are TRBV7-9 and TRBJ2-7; the match to TRBD2 covers 9 bases. The TCR originated in an adult in good health. The CDR3 protein is CASSFGGLANEQYF. As DNA, the CDR3 is TGTGCCAGCAGCTTCGGGGGACTAGCCAACGAGCAGTACTTC.